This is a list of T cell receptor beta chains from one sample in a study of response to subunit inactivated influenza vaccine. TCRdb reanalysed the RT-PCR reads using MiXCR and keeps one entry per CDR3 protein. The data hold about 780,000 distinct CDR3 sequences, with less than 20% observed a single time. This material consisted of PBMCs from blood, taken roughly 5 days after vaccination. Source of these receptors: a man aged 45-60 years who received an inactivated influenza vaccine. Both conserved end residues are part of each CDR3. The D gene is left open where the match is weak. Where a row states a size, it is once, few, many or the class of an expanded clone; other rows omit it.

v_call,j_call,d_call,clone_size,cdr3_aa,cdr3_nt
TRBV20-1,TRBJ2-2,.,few,CSATGFDTGELFF,TGCAGTGCTACAGGGTTTGACACCGGGGAGCTGTTTTTT
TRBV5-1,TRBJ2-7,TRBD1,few,CASSSGTVLTYEQYF,TGCGCCAGCAGCTCCGGGACAGTTCTTACCTACGAGCAGTACTTC
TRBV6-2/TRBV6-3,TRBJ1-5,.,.,CASSYRAMGYSNQPQHF,TGTGCCAGCAGTTACCGGGCTATGGGCTATAGCAATCAGCCCCAGCATTTT
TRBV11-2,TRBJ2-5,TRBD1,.,CASSLVRDRGQETQYF,TGTGCCAGCAGCTTAGTCCGGGACAGGGGACAGGAGACCCAGTACTTC
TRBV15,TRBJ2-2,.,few,CATRRGSGARVGGELFF,TGTGCCACCAGGCGGGGTTCGGGAGCTCGTGTAGGCGGGGAGCTGTTTTTT
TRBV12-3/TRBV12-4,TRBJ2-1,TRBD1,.,CASRITGGYNEQFF,TGTGCCAGCAGAATTACAGGGGGCTACAATGAGCAGTTCTTC
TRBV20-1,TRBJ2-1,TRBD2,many,CSAASGLAVGEQFF,TGCAGTGCTGCCTCGGGACTAGCGGTGGGGGAGCAGTTCTTC
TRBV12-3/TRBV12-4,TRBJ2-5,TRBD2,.,CASEAGIEKTQYF,TGTGCCAGCGAAGCGGGGATTGAAAAGACCCAGTACTTC
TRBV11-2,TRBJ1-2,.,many,CASSPGGYGYTF,TGCGCCAGCAGCCCCGGTGGCTATGGCTACACCTTC
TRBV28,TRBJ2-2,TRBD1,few,CASSIFPGQGDTGELFF,TGTGCCAGCAGTATATTTCCGGGACAGGGCGACACCGGGGAGCTGTTTTTT
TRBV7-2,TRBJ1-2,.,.,CASSSMKGDYGYTF,TGTGCCAGCAGCTCGATGAAGGGTGACTATGGCTACACCTTC
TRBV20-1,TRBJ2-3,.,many,CSATRVDTQYF,TGCAGTGCCACCAGGGTAGATACGCAGTATTTT
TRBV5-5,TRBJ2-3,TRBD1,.,CASSTGTGGSTDTQYF,TGTGCCAGCAGCACAGGGACAGGGGGAAGCACAGATACGCAGTATTTT
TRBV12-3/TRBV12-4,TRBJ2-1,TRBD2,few,CASSLGLAGINEQFF,TGTGCCAGCAGTTTGGGTCTAGCGGGGATCAATGAGCAGTTCTTC
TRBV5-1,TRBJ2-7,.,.,CASSLRGVSLYEQYF,TGCGCCAGCAGCCTCAGGGGTGTATCACTCTACGAGCAGTACTTC
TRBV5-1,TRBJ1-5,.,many,CASSFRGDQPQHF,TGCGCCAGCAGCTTCCGAGGTGATCAGCCCCAGCATTTT
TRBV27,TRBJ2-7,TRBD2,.,CASASGAWEQYF,TGTGCCAGCGCGAGCGGGGCGTGGGAGCAGTACTTC
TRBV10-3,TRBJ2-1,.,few,CARMDGPSPNEQFF,TGTGCCAGAATGGACGGACCCTCCCCCAATGAGCAGTTCTTC
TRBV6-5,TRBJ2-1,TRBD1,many,CASSSPGTADNEQFF,TGTGCCAGCAGTTCCCCCGGGACAGCGGACAATGAGCAGTTCTTC
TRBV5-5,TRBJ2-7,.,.,CASSLWAGNEQYF,TGTGCCAGCAGCTTGTGGGCAGGTAACGAGCAGTACTTC